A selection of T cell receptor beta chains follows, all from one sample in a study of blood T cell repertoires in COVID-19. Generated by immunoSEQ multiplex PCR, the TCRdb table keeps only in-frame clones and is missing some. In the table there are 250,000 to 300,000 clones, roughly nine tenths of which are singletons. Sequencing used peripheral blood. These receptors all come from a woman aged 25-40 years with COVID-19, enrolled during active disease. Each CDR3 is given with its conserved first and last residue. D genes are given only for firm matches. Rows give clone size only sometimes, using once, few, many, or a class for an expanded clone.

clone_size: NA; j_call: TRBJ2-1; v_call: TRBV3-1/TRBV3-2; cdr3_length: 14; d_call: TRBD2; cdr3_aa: CASSQVAGGGSQFF; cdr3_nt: TGTGCCAGCAGCCAAGTGGCGGGGGGAGGGTCGCAGTTCTTC
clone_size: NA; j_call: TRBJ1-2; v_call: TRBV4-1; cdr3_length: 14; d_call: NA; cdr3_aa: CASSQVQGGYGYTF; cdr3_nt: TGCGCCAGCAGCCAGGTCCAGGGCGGATATGGCTACACCTTC
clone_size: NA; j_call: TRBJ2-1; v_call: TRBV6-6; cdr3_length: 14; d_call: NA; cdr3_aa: CASSYTGSYNEQFF; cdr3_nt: TGTGCCAGCAGTTACACCGGGTCGTACAATGAGCAGTTCTTC
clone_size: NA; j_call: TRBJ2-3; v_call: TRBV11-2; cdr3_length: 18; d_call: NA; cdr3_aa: CASSLVWAGSTSTDTQYF; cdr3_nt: TGTGCCAGCAGCTTAGTGTGGGCAGGGTCTACTAGCACAGATACGCAGTATTTT
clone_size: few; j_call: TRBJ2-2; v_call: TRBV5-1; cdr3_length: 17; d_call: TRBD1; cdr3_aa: CASSLAVGGQGAGELFF; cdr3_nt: TGCGCCAGCAGCTTGGCCGTAGGGGGACAGGGGGCCGGGGAGCTGTTTTTT
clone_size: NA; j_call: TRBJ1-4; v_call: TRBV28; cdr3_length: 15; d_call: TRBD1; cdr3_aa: CASSLFTGVGEKLFF; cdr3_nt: TGTGCCAGCAGTTTATTCACAGGGGTAGGTGAAAAACTGTTTTTT
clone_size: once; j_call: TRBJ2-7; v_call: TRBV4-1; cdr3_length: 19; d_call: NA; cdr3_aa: CASSQDGGTVYSMFYEQYF; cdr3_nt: TGCGCCAGCAGCCAAGATGGGGGGACGGTATACTCTATGTTCTACGAGCAGTACTTC
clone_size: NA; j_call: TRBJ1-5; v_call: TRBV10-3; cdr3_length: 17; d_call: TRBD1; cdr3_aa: CAISESGDRGGDQPQHF; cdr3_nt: TGTGCCATCAGTGAGTCAGGGGACAGGGGAGGTGATCAGCCCCAGCATTTT
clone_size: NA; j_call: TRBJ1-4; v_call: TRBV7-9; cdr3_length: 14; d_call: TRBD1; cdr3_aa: CASSPTGVGEKLFF; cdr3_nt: TGTGCCAGCAGCCCAACAGGGGTGGGTGAAAAACTGTTTTTT
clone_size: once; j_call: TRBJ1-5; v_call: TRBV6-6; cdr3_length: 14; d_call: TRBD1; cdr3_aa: CASSRQGPTSPQHF; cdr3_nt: TGTGCCAGCAGTCGACAGGGCCCTACCTCGCCCCAGCATTTT
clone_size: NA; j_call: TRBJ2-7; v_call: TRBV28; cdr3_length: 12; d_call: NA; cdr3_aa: CASSLEPYEQYF; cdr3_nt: TGTGCCAGCAGTTTAGAGCCCTACGAGCAGTACTTC
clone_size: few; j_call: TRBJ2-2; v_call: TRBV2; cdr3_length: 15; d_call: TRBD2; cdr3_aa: CASRARLAVTGELFF; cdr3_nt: TGTGCCAGCAGGGCTCGACTAGCAGTCACCGGGGAGCTGTTTTTT
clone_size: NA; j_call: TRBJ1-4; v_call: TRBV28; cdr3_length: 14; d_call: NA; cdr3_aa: CASSFPSTDEKLFF; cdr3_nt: TGTGCCAGCAGTTTTCCGAGCACTGATGAAAAACTGTTTTTT
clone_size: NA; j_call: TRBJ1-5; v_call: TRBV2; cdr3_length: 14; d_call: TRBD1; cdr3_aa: CASTEQGGNQPQHF; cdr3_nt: TGTGCCAGCACTGAACAGGGGGGCAATCAGCCCCAGCATTTT
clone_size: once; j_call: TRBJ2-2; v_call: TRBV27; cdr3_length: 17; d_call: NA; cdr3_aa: CASSPNPPAAGTGELFF; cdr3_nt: TGTGCCAGCAGCCCTAACCCCCCGGCCGCGGGGACCGGGGAGCTGTTTTTT
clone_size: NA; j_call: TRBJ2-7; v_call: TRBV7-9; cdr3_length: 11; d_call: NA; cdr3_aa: CASSSLYEQYF; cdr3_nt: TGTGCCAGCAGCTCCCTCTACGAGCAGTACTTC
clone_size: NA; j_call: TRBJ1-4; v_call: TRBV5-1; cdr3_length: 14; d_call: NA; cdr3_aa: CASMTGPSDEKLFF; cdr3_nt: TGCGCCAGCATGACAGGACCCTCCGATGAAAAACTGTTTTTT
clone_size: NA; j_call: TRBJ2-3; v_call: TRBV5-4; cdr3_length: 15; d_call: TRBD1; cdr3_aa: CASSLGTGGTDTQYF; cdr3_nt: TGTGCCAGCAGCTTGGGAACAGGGGGAACAGATACGCAGTATTTT
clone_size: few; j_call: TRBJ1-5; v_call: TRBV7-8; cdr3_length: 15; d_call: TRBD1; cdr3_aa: CASSLALDRDQPQHF; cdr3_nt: TGTGCCAGCAGCTTAGCCCTGGACAGGGATCAGCCCCAGCATTTT
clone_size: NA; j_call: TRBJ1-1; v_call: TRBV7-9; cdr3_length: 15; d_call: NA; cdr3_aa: CASSLAPGGGTEAFF; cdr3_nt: TGTGCCAGCAGCTTAGCTCCGGGAGGAGGGACTGAAGCTTTCTTT
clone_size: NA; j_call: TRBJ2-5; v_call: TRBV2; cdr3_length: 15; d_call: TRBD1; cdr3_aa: CASSELGTAQETQYF; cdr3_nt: TGTGCCAGCAGTGAACTCGGGACAGCCCAAGAGACCCAGTACTTC
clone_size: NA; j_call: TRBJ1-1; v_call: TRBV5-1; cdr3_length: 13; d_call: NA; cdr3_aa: CASSLPPYTEAFF; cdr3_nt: TGCGCCAGCAGCTTGCCCCCTTACACTGAAGCTTTCTTT
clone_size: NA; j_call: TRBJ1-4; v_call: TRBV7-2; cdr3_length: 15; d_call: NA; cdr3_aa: CASSFGSGFNEKLFF; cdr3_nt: TGTGCCAGCAGCTTTGGGTCAGGGTTCAATGAAAAACTGTTTTTT
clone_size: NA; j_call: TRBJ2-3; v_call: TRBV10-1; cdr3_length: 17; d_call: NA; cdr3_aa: CASSDMGTSISTDTQYF; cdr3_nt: TGCGCCAGCAGTGATATGGGCACTAGTATTAGCACAGATACGCAGTATTTT
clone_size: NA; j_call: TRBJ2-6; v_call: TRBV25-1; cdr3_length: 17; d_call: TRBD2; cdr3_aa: CASSPPTGEGGANVLTF; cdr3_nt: TGTGCCAGCAGTCCCCCTACGGGGGAGGGGGGGGCCAACGTCCTGACTTTC
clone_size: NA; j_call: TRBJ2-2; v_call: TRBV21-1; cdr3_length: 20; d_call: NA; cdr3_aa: CASSKGGRFVGTGDHGELFF; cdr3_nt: TGTGCCAGCAGCAAAGGGGGCAGATTTGTCGGGACAGGGGATCACGGGGAGCTGTTTTTT
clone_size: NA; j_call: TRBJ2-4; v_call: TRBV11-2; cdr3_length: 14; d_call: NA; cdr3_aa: CASSSQGGLNIQYF; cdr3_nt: TGTGCCAGCAGCTCCCAGGGGGGATTGAACATTCAGTACTTC
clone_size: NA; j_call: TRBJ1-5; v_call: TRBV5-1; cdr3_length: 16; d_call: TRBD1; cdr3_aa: CASSARQGNSNQPQHF; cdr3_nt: TGCGCCAGCAGCGCCCGACAGGGGAATAGCAATCAGCCCCAGCATTTT
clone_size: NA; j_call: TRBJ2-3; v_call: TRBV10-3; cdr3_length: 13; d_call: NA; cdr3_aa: CAISESATDTQYF; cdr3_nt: TGTGCCATCAGTGAGTCGGCCACAGATACGCAGTATTTT
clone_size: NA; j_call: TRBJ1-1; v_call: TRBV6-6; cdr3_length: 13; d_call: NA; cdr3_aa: CATLPQMNTEAFF; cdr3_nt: TGTGCCACGCTACCACAGATGAACACTGAAGCTTTCTTT
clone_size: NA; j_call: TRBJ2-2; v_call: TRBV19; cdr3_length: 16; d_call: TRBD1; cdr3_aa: CASSKLTGMDTGELFF; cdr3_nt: TGTGCCAGTAGTAAGTTGACAGGGATGGACACCGGGGAGCTGTTTTTT
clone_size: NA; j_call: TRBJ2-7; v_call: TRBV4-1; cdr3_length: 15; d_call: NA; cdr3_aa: CASSQDPWSTEKQYF; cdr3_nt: TGCGCCAGCAGCCAAGATCCCTGGAGTACGGAGAAGCAGTACTTC
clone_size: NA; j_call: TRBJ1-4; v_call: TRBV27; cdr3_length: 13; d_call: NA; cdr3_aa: CASSSDSDEKLFF; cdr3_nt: TGTGCCAGCAGCAGCGACAGTGATGAAAAACTGTTTTTT
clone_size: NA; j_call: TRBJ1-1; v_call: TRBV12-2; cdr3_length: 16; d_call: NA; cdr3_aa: CASRLGAPIFNTEAFF; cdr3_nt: TGTGCAAGTCGCTTAGGGGCGCCGATTTTTAACACTGAAGCTTTCTTT
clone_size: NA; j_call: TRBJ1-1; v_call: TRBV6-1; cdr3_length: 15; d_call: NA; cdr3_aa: CASSEFGGANTEAFF; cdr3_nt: TGTGCCAGCAGTGAATTTGGGGGGGCGAACACTGAAGCTTTCTTT
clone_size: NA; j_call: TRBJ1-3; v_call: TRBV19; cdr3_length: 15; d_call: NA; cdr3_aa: CASTPDSHPGNTIYF; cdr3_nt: TGTGCCAGTACCCCCGACTCCCATCCCGGAAACACCATATATTTT
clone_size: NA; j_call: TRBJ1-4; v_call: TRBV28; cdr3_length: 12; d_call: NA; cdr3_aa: CASSSTNEKLFF; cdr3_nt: TGTGCCAGCAGCTCCACTAATGAAAAACTGTTTTTT
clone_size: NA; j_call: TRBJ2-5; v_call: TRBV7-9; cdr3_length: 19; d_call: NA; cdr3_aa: CASSFTRSISPRDRETQYF; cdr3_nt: TGTGCCAGCAGCTTTACTCGATCTATAAGCCCCAGGGATCGGGAGACCCAGTACTTC
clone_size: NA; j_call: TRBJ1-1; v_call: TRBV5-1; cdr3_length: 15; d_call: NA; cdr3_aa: CASSSGRGADTEAFF; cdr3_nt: TGCGCCAGCAGCTCGGGGCGGGGCGCGGACACTGAAGCTTTCTTT
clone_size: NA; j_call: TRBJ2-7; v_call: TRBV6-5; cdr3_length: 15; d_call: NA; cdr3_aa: CASSYGSGGGYEQYF; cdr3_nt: TGTGCCAGCAGTTACGGTTCAGGGGGAGGCTACGAGCAGTACTTC
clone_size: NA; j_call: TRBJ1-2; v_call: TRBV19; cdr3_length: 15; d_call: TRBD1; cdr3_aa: CASSRPSRGNYGYTF; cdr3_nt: TGTGCCAGTTCAAGGCCCAGCAGGGGGAACTATGGCTACACCTTC
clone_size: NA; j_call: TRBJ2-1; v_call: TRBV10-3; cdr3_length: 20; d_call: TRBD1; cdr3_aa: CAIRDIRGQGRGRGYNEQFF; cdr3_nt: TGTGCCATCAGAGACATTAGGGGGCAGGGAAGGGGCCGTGGGTACAATGAGCAGTTCTTC
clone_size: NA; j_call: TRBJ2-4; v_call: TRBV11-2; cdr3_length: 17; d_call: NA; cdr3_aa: CASSLVRAGLAKNIQYF; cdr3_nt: TGTGCCAGCAGCTTAGTTCGAGCGGGCTTAGCCAAAAACATTCAGTACTTC
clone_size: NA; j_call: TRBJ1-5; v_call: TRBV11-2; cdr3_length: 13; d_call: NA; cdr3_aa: CASSSVFGQPQHF; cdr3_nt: TGTGCCAGCAGCTCGGTTTTCGGTCAGCCCCAGCATTTT
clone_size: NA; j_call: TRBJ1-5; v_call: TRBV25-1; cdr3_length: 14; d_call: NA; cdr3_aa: CASSEWDTNQPQHF; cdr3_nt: TGTGCCAGCAGTGAATGGGACACCAATCAGCCCCAGCATTTT
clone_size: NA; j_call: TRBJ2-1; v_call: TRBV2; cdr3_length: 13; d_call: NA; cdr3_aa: CASSEVTRNEQFF; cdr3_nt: TGTGCCAGCAGTGAAGTTACCCGGAATGAGCAGTTCTTC
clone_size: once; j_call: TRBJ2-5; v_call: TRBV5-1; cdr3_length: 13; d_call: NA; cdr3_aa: CASSLGTGETQYF; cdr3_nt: TGCGCCAGCAGCTTGGGCACCGGGGAGACCCAGTACTTC
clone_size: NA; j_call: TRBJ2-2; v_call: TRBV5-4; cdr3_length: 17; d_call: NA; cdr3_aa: CASSLVVASFNTGELFF; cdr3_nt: TGTGCCAGCAGCTTGGTAGTAGCTAGCTTTAACACCGGGGAGCTGTTTTTT
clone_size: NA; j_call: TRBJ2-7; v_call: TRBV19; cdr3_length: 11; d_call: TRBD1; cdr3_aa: CASGQGYEQYF; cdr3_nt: TGTGCCTCGGGACAGGGTTACGAGCAGTACTTC
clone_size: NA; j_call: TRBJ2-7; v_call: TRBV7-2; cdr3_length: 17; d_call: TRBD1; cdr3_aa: CASSLDRWGTDSYEQYF; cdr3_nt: TGTGCCAGCAGCTTAGACCGTTGGGGGACAGACTCCTACGAGCAGTACTTC
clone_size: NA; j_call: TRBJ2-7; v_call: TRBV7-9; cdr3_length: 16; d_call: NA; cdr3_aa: CASSENSGTATYEQYF; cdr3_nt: TGTGCCAGCAGCGAAAACTCCGGGACTGCAACCTACGAGCAGTACTTC
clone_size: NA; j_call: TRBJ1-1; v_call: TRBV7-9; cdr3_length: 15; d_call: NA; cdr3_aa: CASSIKAEQLTEAFF; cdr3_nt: TGTGCCAGCAGTATCAAGGCGGAACAACTCACTGAAGCTTTCTTT
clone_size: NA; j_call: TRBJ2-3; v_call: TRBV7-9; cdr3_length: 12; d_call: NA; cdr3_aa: CASSSRVATQYF; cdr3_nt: TGTGCCAGCAGCTCCAGGGTGGCTACGCAGTATTTT
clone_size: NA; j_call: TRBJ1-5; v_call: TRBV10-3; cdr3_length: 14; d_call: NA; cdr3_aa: CATATGNGNQPQHF; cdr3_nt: TGTGCCACCGCTACCGGGAACGGCAATCAGCCCCAGCATTTT
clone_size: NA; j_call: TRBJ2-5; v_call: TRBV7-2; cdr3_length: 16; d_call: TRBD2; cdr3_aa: CASGNRGSGVRETQYF; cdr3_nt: TGTGCCAGCGGCAACCGGGGTAGCGGGGTACGAGAGACCCAGTACTTC
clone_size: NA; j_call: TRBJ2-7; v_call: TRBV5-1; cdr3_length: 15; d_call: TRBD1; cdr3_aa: CASSWGTGGIYEQYF; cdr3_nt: TGCGCCAGCAGCTGGGGGACAGGGGGGATCTACGAGCAGTACTTC
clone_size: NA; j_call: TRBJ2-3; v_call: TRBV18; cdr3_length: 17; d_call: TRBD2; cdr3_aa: CASSPRYSGSSTDTQYF; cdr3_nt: TGTGCCAGCTCACCACGTTATAGCGGGTCTAGCACAGATACGCAGTATTTT
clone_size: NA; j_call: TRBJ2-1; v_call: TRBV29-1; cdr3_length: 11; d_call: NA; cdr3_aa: CSGRGGNEQFF; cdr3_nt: TGCAGCGGACGAGGGGGCAATGAGCAGTTCTTC
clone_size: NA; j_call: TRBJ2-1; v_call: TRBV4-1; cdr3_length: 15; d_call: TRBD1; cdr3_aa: CASSQEPGTGSEQFF; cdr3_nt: TGCGCCAGCAGCCAAGAACCCGGGACAGGGAGTGAGCAGTTCTTC
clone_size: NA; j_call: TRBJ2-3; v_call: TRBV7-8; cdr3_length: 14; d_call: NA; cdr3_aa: CASSSRQGGETQYF; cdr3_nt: TGTGCCAGCAGCAGCAGACAGGGAGGAGAAACGCAGTATTTT